The 13 T cell receptor beta chains below come from one sample, sequenced in a study of blood T cell repertoires in COVID-19. Here immunoSEQ multiplex PCR was the method, and the copy in TCRdb shows in-frame clones only, minus some. The repertoire has hundreds of thousands of clones, roughly 90% of them found once; the top ten carry 4%. Material: PBMCs or T cells enriched from blood (not recorded which). Receptors were obtained from a woman in her 30s with acute COVID-19.

The V call is TRBV5-1, the J call TRBJ1-1, with 11 bases fitting TRBD1. V trimming: 4 bases; J trimming: 4 bases; junction bases outside the gene matches: 3. Germline V gene data show CDR1 as SGHRS and CDR2 as YFSETQ. The CDR3 is 14 residues long. This CDR3 reads CASSRDRGITEAFF. The DNA of the CDR3 is TGCGCCAGCAGCCGGGACAGGGGGATCACTGAAGCTTTCTTT.

CDR3 sequence: CASSVQSSGNTIYF. CDR3 in DNA: TGTGCCAGCAGTGTACAGAGCTCTGGAAACACCATATATTTT. The genes are TRBV2 and TRBJ1-3; D gene uncertain. CDR1 and CDR2 from the germline V gene are SNHLY and FYNNEI. The germline V and J ends were trimmed by 4 bases and 0 bases, with 7 bases remaining between them. This CDR3 has 14 amino acids.

The chain uses TRBV11-2 and TRBJ1-1, with D perhaps TRBD1 (5 bases). The CDR3 totals 13 residues. V was cut by 8 bases and J by 5 bases, with 15 bases left in between. Germline values: CDR1 SGHAT, CDR2 FQNNGV. The CDR3 reads CASGWARETEAFF. The CDR3 coding sequence is TGTGCCAGCGGCTGGGCCAGGGAAACTGAAGCTTTCTTT.

J is TRBJ2-7 and V is TRBV11-3; 7 bases agree with TRBD2. Trimming cost V 5 bases and J 5 bases; bases outside gene matches: 9. This CDR3 has 14 residues. The germline gives CDR1 SGHNT, CDR2 YENEEA. The chain's CDR3 is CASSRYGRGDEQYF. CDR3 nucleotides: TGTGCCAGCAGCAGGTACGGTCGGGGGGACGAGCAGTACTTC. The variable domain in full, completed from reference TRBV11-3 and TRBJ2-7, reads EAGVVQSPRYKIIEKKQPVAFWCNPISGHNTLYWYLQNLGQGPELLIRYENEEAVDDSQLPKDRFSAERLKGVDSTLKIQPAELGDSAVYLCASSRYGRGDEQYFGPGTRLTVT.

The V gene is TRBV3-1 (or the pseudogene TRBV3-2), the J gene TRBJ2-7; tentatively, D is TRBD2 (6 bases). The CDR3 is 16 amino acids. The germline V gene has CDR1 LGHDT and CDR2 YNNKEL (reference sequence). The V end lost 4 bases, the J end lost 6 bases, and 22 bases lay between the germline ends. In DNA form, the CDR3 reads TGTGCCAGCAGCCCGACCCCGGGACTCCCCGCGGCCGAGCAGTACTTC. Amino acid sequence: CASSPTPGLPAAEQYF.

V usage is TRBV9 and J usage is TRBJ2-3, with 10 bases aligning to TRBD2. Germline V gene data show CDR1 as SGDLS and CDR2 as YYNGEE. Trimming took 0 bases from V and 6 from J; bases not matched to a gene: 7. The CDR3 consists of 16 residues. The CDR3 sequence is CASSVVPSGGRDTQYF. The CDR3 bases are TGTGCCAGCAGCGTAGTGCCTAGCGGGGGACGGGATACGCAGTATTTT.

This clone has only one observation. The V gene is TRBV6-1, the J gene TRBJ2-7, with D perhaps TRBD1 (6 bases). Germline lookup yields CDR1 MNHNS and CDR2 SASEGT. This CDR3 is built from 14 residues. The V gene lost 0 bases and the J gene lost 7 bases, with 13 bases spanning the gap. The CDR3 protein is CASSEATRGWEQYF. In nucleotides, the CDR3 is TGTGCCAGCAGTGAAGCAACCAGGGGCTGGGAGCAGTACTTC.

The chain recombines TRBV11-2 with TRBJ1-3, with TRBD1 matching 10 bases. The CDR3 is made up of 16 amino acids. The trim removed 5 bases at V and 4 bases at J, leaving 8 bases unmatched. CDR1 SGHAT and CDR2 FQNNGV come from the germline V gene. The CDR3, as DNA: TGTGCCAGCAGCCGACAGGGGGCCCTTGGGGGAAACACCATATATTTT. It encodes CASSRQGALGGNTIYF.

This sequence joins TRBV7-9 and TRBJ2-1; TRBD2 matches at 7 bases. This CDR3 region has 17 residues. From germline, CDR1 is SEHNR and CDR2 FQNEAQ (reference sequence). The V and J ends lost 1 base and 1 base, in that order; junction bases with no gene match: 7. In DNA form, the CDR3 reads TGTGCCAGCAGCTTAGTTGGGGGGGTAGCGTCCTACAATGAGCAGTTCTTC. Translating gives CASSLVGGVASYNEQFF.

This chain connects TRBV6-5 to TRBJ1-2; no firm D call. CDR3 length: 14 amino acids. Germline lookup yields CDR1 MNHEY and CDR2 SVGAGI. V lost 5 bases to trimming and J lost 3 bases, with 13 bases between them. The CDR3 region has the DNA TGTGCCAGCAGTAACCGAGGGTTCGACTATGGCTACACCTTC. Translation: CASSNRGFDYGYTF.

This chain links TRBV7-3 with TRBJ2-1; 10 positions agree with TRBD2. Germline loops: CDR1 SGHTA, CDR2 FQGTGA. The V segment lost 4 bases and the J segment 4 bases; nucleotides outside the gene matches: 4. The CDR3 is made up of 15 amino acids. CDR3 bases: TGTGCCAGCAGCTCCGGGACTAGCGCTTACAATGAGCAGTTCTTC. It translates to CASSSGTSAYNEQFF.

This clone was recorded a few times. The rearrangement links TRBV6-1 to TRBJ1-6; 7 bases agree with TRBD1. V trimming: 1 base; J trimming: 9 bases; junction bases outside the gene matches: 9. This CDR3 contains 16 residues. Germline V gives CDR1 MNHNS, CDR2 SASEGT. In DNA form, the CDR3 reads TGTGCCAGCAGTGAAGGCCCGGGACAGTGGAGTTCACCCCTCCACTTT. Translation gives CASSEGPGQWSSPLHF.

The chain joins TRBV6-4 to TRBJ2-3; weak D call: TRBD1 (5 bases). Germline loops: CDR1 MRHNA, CDR2 SNTAGT. There are 14 residues in the CDR3. V was clipped by 6 bases and J by 2 bases, with 12 bases between them. CDR3 in amino acids: CASSRQPDTDTQYF. CDR3 coding DNA: TGTGCCAGCAGCCGACAGCCGGACACAGATACGCAGTATTTT.